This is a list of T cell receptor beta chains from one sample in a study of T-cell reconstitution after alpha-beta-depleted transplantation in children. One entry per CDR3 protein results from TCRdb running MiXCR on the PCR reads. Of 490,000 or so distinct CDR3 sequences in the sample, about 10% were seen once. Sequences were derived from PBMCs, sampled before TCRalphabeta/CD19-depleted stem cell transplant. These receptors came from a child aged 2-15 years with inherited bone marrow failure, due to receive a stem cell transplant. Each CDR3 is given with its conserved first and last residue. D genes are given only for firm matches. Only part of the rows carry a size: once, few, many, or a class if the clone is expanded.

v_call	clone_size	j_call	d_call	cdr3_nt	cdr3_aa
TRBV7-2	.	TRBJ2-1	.	TGTGCCAGCAGCCCCGGGATCCGCCTTATGTACAATGAGCAGTTCTTC	CASSPGIRLMYNEQFF
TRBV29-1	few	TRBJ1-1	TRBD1	TGCAGCGCGACCGCGGACAGGCGGGGGAACACTGAAGCTTTCTTT	CSATADRRGNTEAFF
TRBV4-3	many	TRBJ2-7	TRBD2	TGCGCCAGCAGCCTCCTAGCGGAATCCTACGAGCAGTACTTC	CASSLLAESYEQYF
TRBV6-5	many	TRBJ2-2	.	TGTGCCAGCAGTTACACCCAGGGATACACCGGGGAGCTGTTTTTT	CASSYTQGYTGELFF
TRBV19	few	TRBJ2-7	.	TGTGCCAGTAGCGGCGGATCGAACCCATACGAGCAGTACTTC	CASSGGSNPYEQYF
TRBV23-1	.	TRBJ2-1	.	TGCGCCAGCAGCCCCTGGACTGACTACAATGAGCAGTTCTTC	CASSPWTDYNEQFF
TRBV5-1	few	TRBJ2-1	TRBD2	TGCGCCAGCAGCCCAAACCTGGTAGCGGGAGGGCCGCGTGAGCAGTTCTTC	CASSPNLVAGGPREQFF
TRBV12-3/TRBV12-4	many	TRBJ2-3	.	TGTGCCAGCAGGAATCTAGCATCTTACACAGATACGCAGTATTTT	CASRNLASYTDTQYF
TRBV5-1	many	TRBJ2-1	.	TGCGCCAGCAGCTCCCGGGACACCAATGAGCAGTTCTTC	CASSSRDTNEQFF
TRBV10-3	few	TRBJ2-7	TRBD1	TGTGCCATCAGTGAGTTGCCAGGGGGCCCCTACGAGCAGTACTTC	CAISELPGGPYEQYF
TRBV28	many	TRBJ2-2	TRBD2	TGTGCCAGCAGTTTATTGCGGGGGGGGACCGGGGAGCTGTTTTTT	CASSLLRGGTGELFF
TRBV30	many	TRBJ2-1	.	TGTGCCTGGAATTACTACAATGAGCAGTTCTTC	CAWNYYNEQFF
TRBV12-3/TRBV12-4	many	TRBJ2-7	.	TGTGCCAGCAGAACTGGGCCCTACGAGCAGTACTTC	CASRTGPYEQYF
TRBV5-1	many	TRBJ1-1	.	TGCGCCAGCAGCGCCGACAGGCCGAACACTGAAGCTTTCTTT	CASSADRPNTEAFF
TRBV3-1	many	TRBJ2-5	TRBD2	TGTGCCAGCAGCCAAGCTCTAGCGGGAGAGACCCAGTACTTC	CASSQALAGETQYF
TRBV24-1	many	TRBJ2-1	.	TGTGCCACCAGTGAAGGGGAATACAATGAGCAGTTCTTC	CATSEGEYNEQFF
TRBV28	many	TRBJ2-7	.	TGTGCCAGCAGTTTAGTTGGATGGGGATACGAGCAGTACTTC	CASSLVGWGYEQYF
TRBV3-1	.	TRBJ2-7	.	TGTGCCAGCAGCCAAGAGACCAACGAGCAGTACTTC	CASSQETNEQYF
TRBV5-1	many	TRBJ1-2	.	TGCGCCAGCAGCCCGGGACGGGTCCCTAACTATGGCTACACCTTC	CASSPGRVPNYGYTF
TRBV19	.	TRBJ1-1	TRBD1	TGTGCCAGTAGTATTACAGGGGACCCCGGTACTGAAGCTTTCTTT	CASSITGDPGTEAFF
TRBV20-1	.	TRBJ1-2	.	TGCAGTGCTAGAACCCAGCTAGGGGACTATGGCTACACCTTC	CSARTQLGDYGYTF
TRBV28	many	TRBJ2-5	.	TGTGCCAGCAGTTTAGACCCAGGATCGCATCAAGAGACCCAGTACTTC	CASSLDPGSHQETQYF
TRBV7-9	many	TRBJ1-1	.	TGTGCCAGCAGCTTAGTACTGGTCGATTTGCCTGAAGCTTTCTTT	CASSLVLVDLPEAFF
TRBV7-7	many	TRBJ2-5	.	TGTGCCAGCAGCCCCCGGTGTGGGGCCCAGTACTTC	CASSPRCGAQYF
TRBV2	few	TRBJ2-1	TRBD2	TGTGCCAGCAGACTCGGGACTAGCGGGAGTCGGAGTGAGCAGTTCTTC	CASRLGTSGSRSEQFF
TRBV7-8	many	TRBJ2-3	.	TGTGCCAGCAGCTCAGGGGGGACTGCCACAGATACGCAGTATTTT	CASSSGGTATDTQYF
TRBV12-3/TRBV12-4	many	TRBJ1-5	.	TGTGCCAGCAGGAGTGGGGGCCCTAGTCAGCCCCAGCATTTT	CASRSGGPSQPQHF
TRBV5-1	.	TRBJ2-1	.	TGCGCCAGCAGCTTGGGAGGCGCGAATGAGCAGTTCTTC	CASSLGGANEQFF
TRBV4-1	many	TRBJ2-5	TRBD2	TGCGCCAGCAGCCAACCAAGCGGGAGCGAGACCCAGTACTTC	CASSQPSGSETQYF
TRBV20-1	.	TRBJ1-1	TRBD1	TGCAGTGCTAGAGGACAGGGTACTGAAGCTTTCTTT	CSARGQGTEAFF
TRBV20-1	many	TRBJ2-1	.	TGCAGTGCTAGGGGCCCGTGGGATGAGCAGTTCTTC	CSARGPWDEQFF
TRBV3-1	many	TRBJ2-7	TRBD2	TGTGCCAGCAGCCATAGCGGGAGGTTCTCCTACGAGCAGTACTTC	CASSHSGRFSYEQYF
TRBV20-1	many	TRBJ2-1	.	TGCAGTGCTAGAGTTTCTCGGGGTTCGAATGAGCAGTTCTTC	CSARVSRGSNEQFF
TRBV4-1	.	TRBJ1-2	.	TGCGCCAGCAGCCAAGTTGTCAGGACCTATGGCTACACCTTC	CASSQVVRTYGYTF
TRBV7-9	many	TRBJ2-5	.	TGTGCCAGCAGCTTAGGTGCGACCCAAGAGACCCAGTACTTC	CASSLGATQETQYF
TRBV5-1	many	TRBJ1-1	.	TGCGCCAGCAGCTCGGGGAGCGGCACTGAAGCTTTCTTT	CASSSGSGTEAFF
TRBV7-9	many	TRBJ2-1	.	TGTGCCAGCAGCCGGGCTTTAAACAATGAGCAGTTCTTC	CASSRALNNEQFF
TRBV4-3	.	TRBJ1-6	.	TGCGCCAGCAGCCAAGTCGGGGGCGGTTCACCCCTCCACTTT	CASSQVGGGSPLHF
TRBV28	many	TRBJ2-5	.	TGTGCCAGCAGTTTCGGGGGCAGAGAGACCCAGTACTTC	CASSFGGRETQYF
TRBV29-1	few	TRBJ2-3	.	TGCAGCGTTGATGGGGACCTCACAGATACGCAGTATTTT	CSVDGDLTDTQYF
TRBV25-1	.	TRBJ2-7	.	TGTGCCAGCAGTGAATATTGCGAGCAGTACTTC	CASSEYCEQYF
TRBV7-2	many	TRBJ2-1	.	TGTGCCAGCAGCTTAGGCCCCCGACGGGGGCAGTTCTTC	CASSLGPRRGQFF
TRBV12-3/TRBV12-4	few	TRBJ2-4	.	TGTGCCAGCAGCCCAATCGGGGACATTCAGTACTTC	CASSPIGDIQYF
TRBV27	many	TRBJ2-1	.	TGTGCCAGCGGCTTAGCGGAAAGCTCCTACAATGAGCAGTTCTTC	CASGLAESSYNEQFF
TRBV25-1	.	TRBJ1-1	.	TGTGCCAGCAGTGAATGGGGGGGCGCCATCGGTGCTTTCTTT	CASSEWGGAIGAFF
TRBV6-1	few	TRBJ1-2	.	TGTGCCAGCAGTGAACAGGTAGTCTATGGCTACACCTTC	CASSEQVVYGYTF
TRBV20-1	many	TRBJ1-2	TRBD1	TGCAGTGCTGCGACAGGGGAAGGCTATGGCTACACCTTC	CSAATGEGYGYTF
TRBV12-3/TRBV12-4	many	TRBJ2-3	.	TGTGCCAGCAGTCCCGTTCGAGGCAGGGCATATACGCAGTATTTT	CASSPVRGRAYTQYF
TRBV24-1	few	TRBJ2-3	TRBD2	TGTGCCACCAGTGATTTCATAGCGGGGACTAGCACAGATACGCAGTATTTT	CATSDFIAGTSTDTQYF
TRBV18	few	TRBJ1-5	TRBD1	TGTGCCAGCTCATCAGGACAGGGGGATTATCAGCCCCAGCATTTT	CASSSGQGDYQPQHF
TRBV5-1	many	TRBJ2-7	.	TGCGCCAGCAGCTTGGGCGACGCGAGCTCCTACGAGCAGTACTTC	CASSLGDASSYEQYF
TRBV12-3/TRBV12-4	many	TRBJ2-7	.	TGTGCCAGCAGTCTAGGCCCCGGGACTGGCTCCTACGAGCAGTACTTC	CASSLGPGTGSYEQYF
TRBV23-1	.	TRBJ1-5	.	TGCGCCAGCAGTCAATCGATTAGGGAATTTAGCAATCAGCCCCAGCATTTT	CASSQSIREFSNQPQHF